This T cell receptor (beta chain) stems from a study of cytomegalovirus exposure and HLA in healthy donors. Whole-study findings and limits: Reported findings show TCR beta sequences accurately forecast HLA-A and HLA-B alleles in most subjects. Associated with HLA alleles at 0.05 false discovery rate in a later analysis were 16,951 TCR beta sequences. According to an earlier analysis, most TCR beta V segments yielded productive rearrangements about 90% or about 30% of the time.

Comment on this clone: The target antigen is unknown.

13 Jbeta primers and 60 Vbeta primers were used for the PCR. The data were produced by immunoSEQ multiplex PCR, yet TCRdb's version contains in-frame clones alone and is incomplete. The data contain over 120,000 clones, around 73% of them seen just once; the ten biggest clones take up 2.5% to 3%. CDR3 length equals 16 residues. V shed 2 bases and J 5 bases; nucleotides not matched to a gene: 11. CDR1 and CDR2 (germline): SGHDT, YYEEEE. V and J are TRBV5-6 and TRBJ2-7; 9 nucleotides match TRBD2. The sample comprised PBMCs. The TCR was taken from a female donor in good health and CMV-seronegative. The CDR3 region has the DNA TGTGCCAGCAGCTTAACCGGGACTAGCATTTTAAACGAGCAGTACTTC. Translation gives CASSLTGTSILNEQYF.